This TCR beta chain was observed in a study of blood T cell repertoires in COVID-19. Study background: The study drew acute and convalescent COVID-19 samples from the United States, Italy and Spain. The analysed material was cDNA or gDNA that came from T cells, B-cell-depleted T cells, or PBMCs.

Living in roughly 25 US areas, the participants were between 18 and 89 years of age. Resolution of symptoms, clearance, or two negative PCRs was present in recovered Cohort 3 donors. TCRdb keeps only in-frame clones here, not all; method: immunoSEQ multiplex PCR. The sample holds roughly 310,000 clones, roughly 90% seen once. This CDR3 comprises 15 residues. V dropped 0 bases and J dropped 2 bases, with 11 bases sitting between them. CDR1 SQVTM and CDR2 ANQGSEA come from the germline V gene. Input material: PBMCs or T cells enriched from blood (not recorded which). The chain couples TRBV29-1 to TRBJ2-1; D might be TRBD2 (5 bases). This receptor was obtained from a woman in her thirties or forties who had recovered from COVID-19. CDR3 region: CSVEDQGLAYNEQFF. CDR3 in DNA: TGCAGCGTTGAAGATCAAGGACTCGCCTACAATGAGCAGTTCTTC.